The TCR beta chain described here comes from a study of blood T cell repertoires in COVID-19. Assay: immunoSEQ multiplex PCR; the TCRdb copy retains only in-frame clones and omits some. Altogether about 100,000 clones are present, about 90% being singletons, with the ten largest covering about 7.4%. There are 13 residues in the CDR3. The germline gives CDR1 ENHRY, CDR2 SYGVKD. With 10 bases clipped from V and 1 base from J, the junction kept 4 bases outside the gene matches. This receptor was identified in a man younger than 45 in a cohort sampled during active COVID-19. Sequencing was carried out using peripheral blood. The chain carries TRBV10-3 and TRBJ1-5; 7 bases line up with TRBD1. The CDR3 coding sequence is TGTGCCACCGCGGGACAGAGCAATCAGCCCCAGCATTTT. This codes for CATAGQSNQPQHF.